Sequencing of this TCR beta chain was carried out in a study of cytomegalovirus exposure and HLA in healthy donors. Broader study findings: The sole available immune exposure information was CMV serostatus.

Remarks on this clone: Its antigen is not identified.

A multiplex PCR was run with 60 Vbeta primers and 13 Jbeta primers. Data came from immunoSEQ multiplex PCR; TCRdb stores just in-frame clones and leaves some out. The sample includes approximately 120,000 clones, 75% to 85% of them seen just once. This sequence originates from a man aged 50 to 60 in good health and CMV-seronegative. Sequences were obtained from PBMCs.

CDR3: CASSLGRGYNSPLHF. CDR3 in DNA: TGTGCCAGCAGCTTAGGCAGGGGCTATAATTCACCCCTCCACTTT. This rearrangement joins TRBV7-9 to TRBJ1-6, with D possibly being TRBD1 (6 bases). Trimming left V 1 base short and J 3 bases short, with 7 bases between. The germline V gene has CDR1 SEHNR and CDR2 FQNEAQ (reference sequence). The CDR3 is 15 residues long.